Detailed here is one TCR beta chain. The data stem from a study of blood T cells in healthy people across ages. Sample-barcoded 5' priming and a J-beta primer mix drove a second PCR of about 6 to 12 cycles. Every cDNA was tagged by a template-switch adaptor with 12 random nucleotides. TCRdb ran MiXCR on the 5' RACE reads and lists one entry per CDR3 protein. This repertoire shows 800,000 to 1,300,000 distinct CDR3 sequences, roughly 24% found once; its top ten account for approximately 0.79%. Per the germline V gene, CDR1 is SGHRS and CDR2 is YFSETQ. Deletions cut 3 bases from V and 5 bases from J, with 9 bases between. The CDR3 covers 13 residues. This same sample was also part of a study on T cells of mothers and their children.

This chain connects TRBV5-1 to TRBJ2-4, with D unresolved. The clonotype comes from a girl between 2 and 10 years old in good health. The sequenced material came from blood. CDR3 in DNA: TGCGCCAGCAGCTCCATAACAGAAAACATTCAGTACTTC. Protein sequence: CASSSITENIQYF.